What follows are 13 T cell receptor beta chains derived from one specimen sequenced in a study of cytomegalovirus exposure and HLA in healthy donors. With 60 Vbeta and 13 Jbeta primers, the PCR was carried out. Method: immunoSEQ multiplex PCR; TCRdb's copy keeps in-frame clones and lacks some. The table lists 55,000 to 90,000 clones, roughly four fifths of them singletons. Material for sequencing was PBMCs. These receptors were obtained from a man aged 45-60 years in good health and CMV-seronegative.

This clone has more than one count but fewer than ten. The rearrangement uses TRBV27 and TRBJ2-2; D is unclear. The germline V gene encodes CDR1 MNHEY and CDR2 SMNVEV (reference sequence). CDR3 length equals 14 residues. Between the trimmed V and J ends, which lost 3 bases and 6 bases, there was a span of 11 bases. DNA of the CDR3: TGTGCCAGCAGTTTGCCCTCAGTTCCCGGGGAGCTGTTTTTT. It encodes CASSLPSVPGELFF.

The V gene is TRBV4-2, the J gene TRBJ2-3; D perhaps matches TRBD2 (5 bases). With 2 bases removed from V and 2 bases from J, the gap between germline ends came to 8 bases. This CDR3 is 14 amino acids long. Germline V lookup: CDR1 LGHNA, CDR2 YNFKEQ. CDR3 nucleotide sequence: TGTGCCAGCAGCCAAAAGGACTCCACAGATACGCAGTATTTT. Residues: CASSQKDSTDTQYF.

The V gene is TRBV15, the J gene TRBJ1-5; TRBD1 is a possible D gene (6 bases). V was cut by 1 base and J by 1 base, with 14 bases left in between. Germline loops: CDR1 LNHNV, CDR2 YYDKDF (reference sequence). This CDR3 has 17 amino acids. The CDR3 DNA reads TGTGCCACCAGCAGAGTATTATCAGGGACAAGCAATCAGCCCCAGCATTTT. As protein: CATSRVLSGTSNQPQHF.

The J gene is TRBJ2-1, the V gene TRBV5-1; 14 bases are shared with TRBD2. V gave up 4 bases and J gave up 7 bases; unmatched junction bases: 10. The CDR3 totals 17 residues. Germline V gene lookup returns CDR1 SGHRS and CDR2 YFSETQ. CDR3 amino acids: CASSGETSGRARNEQFF. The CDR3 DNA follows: TGCGCCAGCAGCGGAGAGACTAGCGGGAGGGCTAGAAATGAGCAGTTCTTC.

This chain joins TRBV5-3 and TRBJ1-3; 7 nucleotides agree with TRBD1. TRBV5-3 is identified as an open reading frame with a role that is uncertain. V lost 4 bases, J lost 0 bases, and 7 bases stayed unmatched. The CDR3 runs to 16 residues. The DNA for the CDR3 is TGTGCCAGAAGCCACCCCGGGACAGACTCTGGAAACACCATATATTTT. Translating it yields CARSHPGTDSGNTIYF.

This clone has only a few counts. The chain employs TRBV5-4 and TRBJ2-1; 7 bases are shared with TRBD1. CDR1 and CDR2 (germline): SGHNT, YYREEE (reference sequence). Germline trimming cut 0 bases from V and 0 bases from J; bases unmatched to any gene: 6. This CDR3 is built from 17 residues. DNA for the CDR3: TGTGCCAGCAGCTTGGACCTACAGGGGAGCTCCTACAATGAGCAGTTCTTC. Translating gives CASSLDLQGSSYNEQFF.

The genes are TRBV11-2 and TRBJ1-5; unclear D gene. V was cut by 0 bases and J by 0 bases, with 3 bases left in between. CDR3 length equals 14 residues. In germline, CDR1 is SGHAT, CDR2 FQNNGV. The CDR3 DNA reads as TGTGCCAGCAGCTTAGACAGTAGCAATCAGCCCCAGCATTTT. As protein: CASSLDSSNQPQHF.

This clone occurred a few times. This chain's CDR3 is CASSIGGLAGGGELFF. CDR3 bases: TGTGCCAGTAGTATCGGGGGGCTAGCGGGAGGCGGGGAGCTGTTTTTT. V usage is TRBV19 and J usage is TRBJ2-2, with 11 nucleotides matching TRBD2. The CDR3 extends over 16 amino acids. CDR1 and CDR2 (germline): LNHDA, SQIVND (reference sequence). The J segment lost 7 bases and the V segment lost 3 bases, leaving 7 bases of the junction unmatched.

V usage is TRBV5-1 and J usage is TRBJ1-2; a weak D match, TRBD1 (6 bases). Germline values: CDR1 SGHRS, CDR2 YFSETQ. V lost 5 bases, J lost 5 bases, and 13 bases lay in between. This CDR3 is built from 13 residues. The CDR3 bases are TGCGCCAGCAGTAAAGGACAGATATATGGCTACACCTTC. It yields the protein CASSKGQIYGYTF.

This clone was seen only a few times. CDR3 amino acids: CASSSLSGELFF. CDR3 DNA sequence: TGTGCCAGCAGTTCCTTATCCGGGGAGCTGTTTTTT. V gene TRBV27 combines with J gene TRBJ2-2; D not certain. This CDR3 is 12 amino acids long. V lost 4 bases and J 6 bases, leaving 6 bases between the germline ends. In germline, CDR1 is MNHEY, CDR2 SMNVEV (reference sequence).

CDR3 sequence (DNA): TGTGCCAGCAGCTTCGGTGTAGACGAGCAGTACTTC. It yields the protein CASSFGVDEQYF. The chain recombines TRBV11-2 with TRBJ2-7; D gene uncertain. The germline V gene encodes CDR1 SGHAT and CDR2 FQNNGV. There are 12 residues in the CDR3. V was trimmed by 3 bases and J by 5 bases, leaving 8 bases between them.

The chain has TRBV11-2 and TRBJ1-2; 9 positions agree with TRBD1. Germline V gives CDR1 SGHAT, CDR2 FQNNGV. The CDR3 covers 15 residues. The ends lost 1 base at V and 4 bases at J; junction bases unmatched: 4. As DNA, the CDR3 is TGTGCCAGCAGCTTAGCCGGGACAGGGCTCTATGGCTACACCTTC. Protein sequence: CASSLAGTGLYGYTF.

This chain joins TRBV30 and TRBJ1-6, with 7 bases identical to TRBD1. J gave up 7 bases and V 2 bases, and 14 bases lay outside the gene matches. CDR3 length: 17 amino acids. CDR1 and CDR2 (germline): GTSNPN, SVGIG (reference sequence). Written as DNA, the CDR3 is TGTGCCTGGAGTAAAGGTCGGGACAGAGCCAGGAATTCACCCCTCCACTTT. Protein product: CAWSKGRDRARNSPLHF.